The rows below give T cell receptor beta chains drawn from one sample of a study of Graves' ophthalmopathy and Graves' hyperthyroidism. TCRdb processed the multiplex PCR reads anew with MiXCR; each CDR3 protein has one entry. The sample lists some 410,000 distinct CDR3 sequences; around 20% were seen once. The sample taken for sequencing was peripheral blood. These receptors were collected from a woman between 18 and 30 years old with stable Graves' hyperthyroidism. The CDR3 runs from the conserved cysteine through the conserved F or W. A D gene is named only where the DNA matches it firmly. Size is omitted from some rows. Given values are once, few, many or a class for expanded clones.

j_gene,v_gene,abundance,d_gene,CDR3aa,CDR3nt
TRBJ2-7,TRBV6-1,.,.,CASSGTEGSYEQYF,TGTGCCAGCAGTGGGACGGAGGGTTCCTACGAGCAGTACTTC
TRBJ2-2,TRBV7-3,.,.,CASSLSGPRTGELFF,TGTGCCAGCAGCTTATCCGGACCGAGGACCGGGGAGCTGTTTTTT
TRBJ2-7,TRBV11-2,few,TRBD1,CASRYSPGQGVYEQYF,TGTGCCAGCAGATACTCCCCGGGACAGGGGGTCTACGAGCAGTACTTC
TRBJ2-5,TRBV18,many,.,CASSPSGIHQETQYF,TGTGCCAGCTCACCTAGCGGAATACACCAAGAGACCCAGTACTTC
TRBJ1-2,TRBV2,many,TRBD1,CASSEEDRVGGYTF,TGTGCCAGCAGTGAAGAGGACAGGGTCGGTGGCTACACCTTC
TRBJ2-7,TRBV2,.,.,CASSEIGGVEQYF,TGTGCCAGCAGTGAAATTGGTGGGGTCGAGCAGTACTTC
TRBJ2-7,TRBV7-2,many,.,CASSASGAGGYEQYF,TGTGCCAGCAGCGCAAGCGGTGCCGGGGGCTACGAGCAGTACTTC
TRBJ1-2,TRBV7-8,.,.,CASSFRDRPYGYTF,TGTGCCAGCAGCTTCCGCGACAGGCCTTATGGCTACACCTTC
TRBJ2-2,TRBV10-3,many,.,CAIRAEENTGELFF,TGTGCCATCAGAGCCGAAGAGAACACCGGGGAGCTGTTTTTT
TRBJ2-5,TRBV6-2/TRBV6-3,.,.,CASSHPGRSETQYF,TGTGCCAGCAGTCACCCCGGGAGATCGGAGACCCAGTACTTC
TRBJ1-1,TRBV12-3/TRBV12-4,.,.,CASSAHWEGTEAFF,TGTGCCAGCAGCGCTCATTGGGAGGGCACTGAAGCTTTCTTT
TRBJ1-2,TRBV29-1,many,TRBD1,CSVDALGTDHGYTF,TGCAGCGTTGACGCCCTCGGGACAGATCATGGCTACACCTTC
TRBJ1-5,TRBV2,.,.,CASSRAGRLINQPQHF,TGTGCCAGCAGTCGTGCAGGCCGTTTGATCAATCAGCCCCAGCATTTT
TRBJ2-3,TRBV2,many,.,CATRDVLSTDTQYF,TGTGCCACCAGGGACGTTTTAAGCACAGATACGCAGTATTTT
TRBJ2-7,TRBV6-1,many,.,CASSESTGLVYEQYF,TGTGCCAGCAGTGAAAGTACCGGATTAGTCTACGAGCAGTACTTC
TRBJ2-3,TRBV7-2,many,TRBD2,CASSLATGTRNPDTQYF,TGTGCCAGCAGCTTAGCTACCGGGACTAGGAATCCAGATACGCAGTATTTT
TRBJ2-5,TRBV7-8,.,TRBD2,CASSLARGLASGRETQYF,TGTGCCAGCAGCTTAGCGAGGGGACTAGCATCAGGTCGAGAGACCCAGTACTTC
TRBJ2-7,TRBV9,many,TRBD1,CASSPRTGGVSYEQYF,TGTGCCAGCAGCCCACGGACAGGGGGGGTGTCCTACGAGCAGTACTTC
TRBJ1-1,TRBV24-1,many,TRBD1,CATSGQGHTEAFF,TGTGCCACCAGTGGACAGGGTCACACTGAAGCTTTCTTT
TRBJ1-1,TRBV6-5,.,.,CASSYLWGSGVNTEAFF,TGTGCCAGCAGTTACTTGTGGGGAAGTGGGGTAAACACTGAAGCTTTCTTT
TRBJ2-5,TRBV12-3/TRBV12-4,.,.,CASSSARPQETQYF,TGTGCCAGCAGTTCAGCCAGACCCCAAGAGACCCAGTACTTC
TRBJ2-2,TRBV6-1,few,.,CASSPPGGDTGELFF,TGTGCCAGCAGCCCCCCAGGGGGGGACACCGGGGAGCTGTTTTTT
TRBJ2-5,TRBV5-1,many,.,CASSLVAEETQYF,TGCGCCAGCAGCTTGGTTGCCGAAGAGACCCAGTACTTC
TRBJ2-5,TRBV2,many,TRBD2,CASNGLAGVRETQYF,TGTGCCAGCAATGGACTAGCGGGAGTGCGGGAGACCCAGTACTTC
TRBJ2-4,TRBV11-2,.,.,CASSFGLAKNIQYF,TGTGCCAGCAGCTTTGGGCTAGCCAAAAACATTCAGTACTTC
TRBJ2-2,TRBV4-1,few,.,CASSQYGRAGTGELFF,TGCGCCAGCAGCCAATACGGGCGCGCCGGCACCGGGGAGCTGTTTTTT
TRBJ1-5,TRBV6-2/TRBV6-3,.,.,CASSYPGGSNQLQHF,TGTGCCAGCAGTTACCCCGGGGGAAGCAATCAGCTCCAGCATTTT
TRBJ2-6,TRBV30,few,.,CAWRTGWGSGANVLTF,TGTGCCTGGAGAACAGGGTGGGGCTCTGGGGCCAACGTCCTGACTTTC
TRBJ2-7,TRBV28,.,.,CASSFRTLSYEQYF,TGTGCCAGCAGTTTCAGGACCCTCTCCTACGAGCAGTACTTC
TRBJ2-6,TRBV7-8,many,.,CASSLVTNVLTF,TGTGCCAGCAGCTTAGTTACCAACGTCCTGACTTTC
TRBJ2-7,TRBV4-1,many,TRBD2,CASSARTSGRREQYF,TGCGCCAGCAGCGCCCGGACTAGCGGGAGACGCGAGCAGTACTTC
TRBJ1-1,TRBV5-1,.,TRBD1,CASSTGLIGTASNTEDFF,TGCGCCAGCAGCACCGGCCTGATCGGGACAGCTTCTAACACTGAAGATTTCTTT
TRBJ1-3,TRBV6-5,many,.,CASSYGGNKVNLDTIYF,TGTGCCAGCAGTTACGGCGGCAATAAGGTTAATCTTGACACCATATATTTT
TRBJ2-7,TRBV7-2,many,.,CASSSRWDQYEQYF,TGTGCCAGCAGCTCGAGGTGGGATCAGTACGAGCAGTACTTC
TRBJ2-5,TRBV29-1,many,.,CSVVRDVGLETQYF,TGCAGCGTTGTCAGAGATGTAGGACTAGAGACCCAGTACTTC
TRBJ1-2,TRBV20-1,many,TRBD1,CSARDPGQAPYGGYTF,TGCAGTGCTAGAGATCCAGGACAGGCTCCCTATGGTGGCTACACCTTC
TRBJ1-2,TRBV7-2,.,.,CASSLAWTLYYGYTF,TGTGCCAGCAGCTTAGCCTGGACCCTTTACTATGGCTACACCTTC
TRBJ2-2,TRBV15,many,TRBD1,CATSRDLAQGLAGELFF,TGTGCCACCAGCAGAGATTTAGCACAGGGGCTGGCCGGGGAGCTGTTTTTT
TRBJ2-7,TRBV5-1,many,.,CASSSGAGDYEQYF,TGCGCCAGCAGCTCGGGGGCAGGGGACTACGAGCAGTACTTC
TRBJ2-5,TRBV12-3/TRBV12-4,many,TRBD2,CASSFGMTSGRAPLETQYF,TGTGCCAGCAGTTTTGGAATGACTAGCGGGAGGGCCCCACTGGAGACCCAGTACTTC
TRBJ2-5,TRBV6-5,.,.,CASSLDTPIGTQYF,TGTGCCAGCAGTTTGGACACCCCGATTGGGACCCAGTACTTC
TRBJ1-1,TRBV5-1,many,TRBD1,CASSLEGAGFNSEAFF,TGCGCCAGCAGCTTGGAGGGGGCAGGGTTTAACAGTGAAGCTTTCTTT
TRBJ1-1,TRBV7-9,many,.,CASSPSAGAGTEAFF,TGTGCCAGCAGCCCTTCGGCTGGGGCAGGGACTGAAGCTTTCTTT
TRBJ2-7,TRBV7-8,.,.,CASSLDISGGYEQYF,TGTGCCAGCAGCTTAGACATTTCTGGGGGGTACGAGCAGTACTTC
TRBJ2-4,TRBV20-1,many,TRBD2,CSARDALAGELLAKNIQYF,TGCAGTGCTAGAGATGCTCTAGCGGGAGAGTTACTGGCCAAAAACATTCAGTACTTC
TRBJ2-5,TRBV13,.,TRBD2,CASSLWGLAGKTQYF,TGTGCCAGCAGCTTATGGGGACTAGCAGGAAAGACCCAGTACTTC
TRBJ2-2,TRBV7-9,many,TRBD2,CASGLAEGTGELFF,TGTGCCAGCGGTCTAGCGGAAGGGACCGGGGAGCTGTTTTTT
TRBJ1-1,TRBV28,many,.,CASSLVDSPNTEAFF,TGTGCCAGCAGTCTAGTGGACAGTCCCAACACTGAAGCTTTCTTT
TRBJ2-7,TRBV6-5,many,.,CASSYKGERYF,TGTGCCAGCAGTTATAAAGGCGAGCGGTACTTC
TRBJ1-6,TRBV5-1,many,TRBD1,CASSPQTGDNSPLHF,TGCGCCAGCAGCCCGCAGACAGGGGATAATTCACCCCTCCACTTT
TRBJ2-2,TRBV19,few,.,CASSIGQGGTGELFF,TGTGCCAGTAGTATAGGGCAGGGGGGCACCGGGGAGCTGTTTTTT
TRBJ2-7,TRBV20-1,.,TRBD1,CSAVRDRVEQYF,TGCAGCGCAGTCCGGGACAGGGTCGAGCAGTACTTC
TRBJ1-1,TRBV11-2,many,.,CASSLVRQVLVDTEAFF,TGTGCCAGCAGCTTAGTCAGGCAGGTGTTAGTAGACACTGAAGCTTTCTTT
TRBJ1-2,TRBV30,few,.,CASRPNYGYTF,TGTGCCTCCCGTCCAAACTATGGCTACACCTTC
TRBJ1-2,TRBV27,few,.,CASSPLGVANYGYTF,TGTGCCAGCAGTCCCCTTGGGGTCGCTAACTATGGCTACACCTTC
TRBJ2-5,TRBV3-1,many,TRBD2,CASKLAGGAQETQYF,TGTGCCAGCAAACTAGCGGGAGGGGCCCAAGAGACCCAGTACTTC
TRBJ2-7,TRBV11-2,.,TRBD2,CASSVHSGGLRDYEQYF,TGTGCCAGCAGCGTCCATAGCGGGGGGCTTCGGGACTACGAGCAGTACTTC
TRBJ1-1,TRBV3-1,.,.,CASSQDPSGTQAFF,TGTGCCAGCAGCCAAGACCCGTCCGGGACTCAAGCTTTCTTT
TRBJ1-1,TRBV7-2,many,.,CASSISSHTEAFF,TGTGCCAGCAGCATCTCCTCGCACACTGAAGCTTTCTTT